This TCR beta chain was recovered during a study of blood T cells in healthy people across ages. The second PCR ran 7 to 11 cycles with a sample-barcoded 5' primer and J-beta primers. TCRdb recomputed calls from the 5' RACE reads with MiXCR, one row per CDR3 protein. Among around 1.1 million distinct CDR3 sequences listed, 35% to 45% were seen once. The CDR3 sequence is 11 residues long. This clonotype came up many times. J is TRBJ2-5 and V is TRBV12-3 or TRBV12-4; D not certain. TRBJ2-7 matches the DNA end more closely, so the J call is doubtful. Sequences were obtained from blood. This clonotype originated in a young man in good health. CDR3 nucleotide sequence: TGTGCCAGCAGTTTTGGGGACGAGCAGTACTTC. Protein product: CASSFGDEQYF.